These 3 T cell receptor beta chains were sequenced from one sample in a study of response to subunit inactivated influenza vaccine. TCRdb passed the RT-PCR reads through MiXCR, listing each CDR3 protein once. The sample lists approximately 700,000 distinct CDR3 sequences; over 11% were seen once. Sample: PBMCs from blood, taken less than 15 days before vaccination. All receptors derive from a man between 45 and 60 years old who received an inactivated influenza vaccine.

V is TRBV7-9 and J is TRBJ1-2, with 9 bases fitting TRBD1. CDR1 and CDR2 from the germline V gene are SEHNR and FQNEAQ (reference sequence). CDR3 length: 15 amino acids. With 4 bases clipped from V and 3 bases from J, the junction kept 6 bases outside the gene matches. CDR3 coding DNA: TGTGCCAGCAGCTACTCCCGGACAGGGGACTATGGCTACACCTTC. Translated: CASSYSRTGDYGYTF.

This clonotype was detected a few times. The rearrangement uses TRBV20-1 and TRBJ1-1; D may be TRBD1 (5 bases). Deletions cut 7 bases from V and 4 bases from J, with 16 bases between. Germline CDR1 and CDR2: DFQATT and SNEGSKA (reference sequence). The CDR3 sequence is 13 residues long. CDR3 in amino acids: CSGRQSIGTEAFF. CDR3 sequence (DNA): TGCAGTGGACGACAGTCAATCGGCACTGAAGCTTTCTTT.

V and J are TRBV12-3 or TRBV12-4 and TRBJ2-1, with D uncertain. The CDR3 consists of 15 residues. V was pared by 4 bases and J by 4 bases, with 14 bases between. The CDR3 protein is CASSSDNSVYNEQFF. The CDR3 DNA reads TGTGCCAGCAGTTCCGACAACAGCGTTTACAATGAGCAGTTCTTC.